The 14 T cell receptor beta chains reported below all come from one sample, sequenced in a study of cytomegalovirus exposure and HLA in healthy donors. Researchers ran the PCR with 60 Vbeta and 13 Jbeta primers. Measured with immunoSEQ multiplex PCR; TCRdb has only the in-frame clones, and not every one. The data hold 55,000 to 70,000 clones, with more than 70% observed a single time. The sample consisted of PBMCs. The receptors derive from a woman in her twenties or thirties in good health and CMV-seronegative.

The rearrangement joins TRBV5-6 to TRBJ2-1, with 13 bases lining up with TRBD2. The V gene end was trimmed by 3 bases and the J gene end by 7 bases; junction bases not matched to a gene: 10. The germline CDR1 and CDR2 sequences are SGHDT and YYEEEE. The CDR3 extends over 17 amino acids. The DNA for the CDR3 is TGTGCCAGCAGCTGGGACAGGCTACTAGCGGGAGGGAATGAGCAGTTCTTC. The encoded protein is CASSWDRLLAGGNEQFF.

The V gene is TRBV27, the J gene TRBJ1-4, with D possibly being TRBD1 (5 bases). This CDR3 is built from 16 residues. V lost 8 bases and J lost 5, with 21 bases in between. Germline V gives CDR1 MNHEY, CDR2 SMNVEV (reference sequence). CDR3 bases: TGTGCCAGCTCAATGGGGCCCCACCCCTTCAATGAAAAACTGTTTTTT. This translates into CASSMGPHPFNEKLFF. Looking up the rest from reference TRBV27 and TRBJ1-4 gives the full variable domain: EAQVTQNPRYLITVTGKKLTVTCSQNMNHEYMSWYRQDPGLGLRQIYYSMNVEVTDKGDVPEGYKVSRKEKRNFPLILESPSPNQTSLYFCASSMGPHPFNEKLFFGSGTQLSVL.

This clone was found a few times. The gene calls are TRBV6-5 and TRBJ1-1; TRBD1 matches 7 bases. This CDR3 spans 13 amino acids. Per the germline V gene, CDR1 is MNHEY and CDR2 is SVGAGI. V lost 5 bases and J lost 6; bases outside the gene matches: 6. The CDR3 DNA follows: TGTGCCAGCAGTAAACAGGGGAGCGCTGAAGCTTTCTTT. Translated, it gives CASSKQGSAEAFF.

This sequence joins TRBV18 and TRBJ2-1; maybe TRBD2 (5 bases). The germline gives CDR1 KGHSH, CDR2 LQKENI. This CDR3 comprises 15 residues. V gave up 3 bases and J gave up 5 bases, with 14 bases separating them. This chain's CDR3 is CASSPLEGVNNEQFF. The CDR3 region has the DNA TGTGCCAGCTCACCCCTTGAGGGAGTGAACAATGAGCAGTTCTTC.

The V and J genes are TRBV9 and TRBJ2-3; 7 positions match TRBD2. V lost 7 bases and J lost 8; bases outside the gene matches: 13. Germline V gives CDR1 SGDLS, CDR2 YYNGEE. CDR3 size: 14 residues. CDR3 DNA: TGTGCCAGCCGCGGGGGAGCCTACCTGGGTACGCAGTATTTT. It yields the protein CASRGGAYLGTQYF.

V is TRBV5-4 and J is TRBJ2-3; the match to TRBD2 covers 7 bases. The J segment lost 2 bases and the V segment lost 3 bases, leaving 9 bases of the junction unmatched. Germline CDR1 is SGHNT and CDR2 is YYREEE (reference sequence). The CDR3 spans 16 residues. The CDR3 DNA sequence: TGTGCCAGCAGCTCCCCCATGAGCGGGACCACAGATACGCAGTATTTT. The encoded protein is CASSSPMSGTTDTQYF.

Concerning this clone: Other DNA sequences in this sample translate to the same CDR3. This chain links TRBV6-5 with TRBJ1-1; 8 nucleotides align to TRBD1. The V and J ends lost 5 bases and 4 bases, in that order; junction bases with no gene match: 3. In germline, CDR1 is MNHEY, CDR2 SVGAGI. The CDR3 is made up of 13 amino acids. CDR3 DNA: TGTGCCAGCAGTCCCACAGGGGGCACTGAAGCTTTCTTT. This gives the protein CASSPTGGTEAFF.

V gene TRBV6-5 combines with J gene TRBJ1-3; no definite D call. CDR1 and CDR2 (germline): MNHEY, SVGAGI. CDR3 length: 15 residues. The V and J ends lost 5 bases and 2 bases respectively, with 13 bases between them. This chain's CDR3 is CASSPYGSTGNTIYF. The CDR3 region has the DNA TGTGCCAGCAGTCCCTACGGGTCTACTGGAAACACCATATATTTT.

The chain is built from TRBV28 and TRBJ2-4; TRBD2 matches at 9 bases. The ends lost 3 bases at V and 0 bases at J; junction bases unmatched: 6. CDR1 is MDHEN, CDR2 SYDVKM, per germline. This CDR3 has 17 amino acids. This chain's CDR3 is CASSFSASGVAKNIQYF. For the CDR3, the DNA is TGTGCCAGCAGTTTCTCTGCTAGCGGGGTAGCCAAAAACATTCAGTACTTC.

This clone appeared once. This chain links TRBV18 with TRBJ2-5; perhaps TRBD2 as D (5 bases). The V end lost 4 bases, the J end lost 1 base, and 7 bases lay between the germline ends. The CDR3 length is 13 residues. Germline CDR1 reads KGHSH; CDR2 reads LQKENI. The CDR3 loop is CASSLGSQETQYF. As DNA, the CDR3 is TGTGCCAGCTCACTGGGGAGCCAAGAGACCCAGTACTTC.

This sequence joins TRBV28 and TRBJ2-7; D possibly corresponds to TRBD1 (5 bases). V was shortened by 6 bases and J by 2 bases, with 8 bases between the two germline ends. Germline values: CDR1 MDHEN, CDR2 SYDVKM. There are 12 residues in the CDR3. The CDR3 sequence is CASSPDTYEQYV. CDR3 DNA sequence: TGTGCCAGCAGCCCGGACACCTACGAGCAGTACGTC.

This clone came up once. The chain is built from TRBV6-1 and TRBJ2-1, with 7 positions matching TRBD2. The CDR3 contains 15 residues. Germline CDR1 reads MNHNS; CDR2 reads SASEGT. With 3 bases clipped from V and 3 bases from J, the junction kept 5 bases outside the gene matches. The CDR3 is CASSEAGVFYNEQFF. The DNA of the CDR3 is TGTGCCAGCAGTGAGGCGGGAGTATTCTACAATGAGCAGTTCTTC.

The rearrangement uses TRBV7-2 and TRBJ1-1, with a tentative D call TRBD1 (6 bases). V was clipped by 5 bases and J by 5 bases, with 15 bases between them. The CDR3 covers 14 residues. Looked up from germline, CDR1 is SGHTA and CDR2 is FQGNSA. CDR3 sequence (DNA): TGTGCCAGCAGCACAGGGTCAAGAAGGACTGAAGCTTTCTTT. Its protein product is CASSTGSRRTEAFF.

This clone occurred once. As DNA, the CDR3 is TGTGCCAGCGGGGCCGCAAGCTCCTACGAGCAGTACTTC. This codes for CASGAASSYEQYF. The rearrangement links TRBV27 to TRBJ2-7, with D perhaps matching TRBD1 (5 bases). CDR3 size: 13 residues. Trimming shortened V by 8 bases and J by 0 bases, and 11 bases separated the two germline ends. Per germline, CDR1 MNHEY and CDR2 SMNVEV (reference sequence).